By frequency in the sample, the clone carrying this T cell receptor beta chain is medium-sized. The source of the sample is a study of OX40 agonist ivuxolimab in advanced cancers. Study-level information: Ivuxolimab, which patients received intravenously every 2 weeks, was dosed at 0.01 to 10 mg/kg. Partial responses were recorded for three patients, including one with hepatocellular carcinoma and two with cutaneous melanoma.

This CDR3 spans 14 amino acids. The ends lost 4 bases at V and 3 bases at J; junction bases unmatched: 5. The germline V gene encodes CDR1 MNHNS and CDR2 SASEGT. The repertoire was sequenced with immunoSEQ multiplex PCR; TCRdb's copy has only in-frame clones and lacks some. This table holds 60,000 to 70,000 clones, about 86% found once. Sequences were derived from CD4+ or CD8+ T cells sorted from blood, sampled in a trial of the OX40 agonist ivuxolimab. The chain uses TRBV6-1 and TRBJ1-1; 7 bases line up with TRBD1. The sequence came from an adult with an advanced solid tumor such as melanoma, head and neck, liver or kidney cancer. CDR3 nucleotides: TGTGCCAGCAGTGTCCGACAGGGAGACACTGAAGCTTTCTTT. Amino acid sequence: CASSVRQGDTEAFF.